These T cell receptor beta chains were read from a single sample in a study of control samples from healthy donors and cancer patients. Data came from immunoSEQ multiplex PCR; TCRdb stores just in-frame clones and leaves some out. The table includes some 120,000 clones, approximately 94% detected once. The source material was blood. The receptors here all came from a man aged 25-45 years in good health. The CDR3 runs from the conserved cysteine through the conserved F or W. D genes are given only for firm matches. Clone size is given for some rows only: seen once, a few or many times, or a class if the clone is expanded.

v_gene	d_gene	j_gene	abundance	CDR3aa	CDR3nt
TRBV12-3/TRBV12-4	NA	TRBJ1-3	NA	CASRSDRNTIYF	TGTGCCAGCAGATCCGACCGGAACACCATATATTTT
TRBV29-1	TRBD1	TRBJ2-3	NA	CSVEGRDRSQYF	TGCAGCGTTGAAGGACGGGACAGATCGCAGTATTTT
TRBV2	NA	TRBJ1-3	once	CASSKHSLSSGNTIYF	TGTGCCAGCAGCAAACACAGCTTGTCCTCTGGAAACACCATATATTTT
TRBV15	TRBD1	TRBJ2-7	NA	CATSREFMGQGAVEQYF	TGTGCCACCAGCAGAGAGTTCATGGGACAGGGGGCAGTCGAGCAGTACTTC
TRBV6-5	TRBD1	TRBJ2-1	NA	CASRDPGQGKNEQFF	TGTGCCAGCAGGGACCCGGGACAGGGAAAGAATGAGCAGTTCTTC
TRBV20-1	NA	TRBJ1-5	NA	CSASGGSQPQHF	TGCAGTGCTAGTGGGGGATCTCAGCCCCAGCATTTT
TRBV18	TRBD1	TRBJ1-4	once	CASSPTGTGVEKLFF	TGTGCCAGCTCACCTACCGGGACAGGGGTCGAAAAACTGTTTTTT
TRBV30	NA	TRBJ1-2	NA	CAWGGAGRYGYTF	TGTGCCTGGGGGGGGGCTGGCCGCTATGGCTACACCTTC
TRBV19	NA	TRBJ1-2	NA	CASRVHPDQGRTYGYTF	TGTGCCAGTAGAGTCCACCCAGATCAGGGGAGGACCTATGGCTACACCTTC
TRBV23-1	NA	TRBJ1-4	NA	CASRRDLRVGEKLFF	TGCGCCAGCAGGCGGGACCTCCGGGTTGGTGAAAAACTGTTTTTT